The 6 T cell receptor beta chains below all came from one sample that was sequenced in a study of T-cell memory formation after mild COVID-19. TCRdb re-derived calls from the 5' RACE reads in MiXCR, one entry per CDR3 protein. The table records over 120,000 distinct CDR3 sequences, around 5.8% of them present only once. The specimen was PBMCs or a T cell subset sorted from them (not recorded which). These receptors all come from an adult woman who had mild COVID-19 (a few samples of this study predate the infection). Cell type and time point are not known.

This chain uses TRBV6-2 or TRBV6-3 with TRBJ2-1; 11 positions match TRBD2. Germline trimming cut 2 bases from V and 1 base from J; bases unmatched to any gene: 4. There are 17 residues in the CDR3. Germline V CDR1 and CDR2: MNHEY, SVGEGT. The CDR3 loop reads CASSYRLAGGSYNEQFF. CDR3 DNA: TGTGCCAGCAGTTACAGGCTAGCGGGAGGTTCCTACAATGAGCAGTTCTTC.

This sequence joins TRBV6-5 and TRBJ2-1; TRBD2 agrees at 7 bases. The CDR3 sequence is 16 residues long. V shed 1 base, J shed 5 bases, and the junction held 8 bases outside the gene matches. Germline assignment: CDR1 MNHEY and CDR2 SVGAGI. This CDR3 reads CASSYLRRERNNEQFF. The CDR3 DNA reads as TGTGCCAGCAGTTACTTGCGGCGGGAGAGAAACAATGAGCAGTTCTTC.

This clonotype was detected many times. V gene TRBV20-1 combines with J gene TRBJ2-5; 7 bases map to TRBD2. The V gene end was trimmed by 5 bases and the J gene end by 11 bases; junction bases not matched to a gene: 8. Germline loops: CDR1 DFQATT, CDR2 SNEGSKA (reference sequence). This CDR3 contains 11 residues. The CDR3 loop is CSARPRGVQYF. The CDR3 region has the DNA TGCAGTGCTCGCCCCCGGGGGGTTCAGTACTTC.

The CDR3 nucleotides are TGCGCCAGCAGCGCGTCGGGACAGGGCACAGATACGCAGTATTTT. Translated: CASSASGQGTDTQYF. The chain employs TRBV5-1 and TRBJ2-3; 8 bases agree with TRBD1. CDR3 size: 15 residues. The V and J ends lost 4 bases and 1 base, in that order; junction bases with no gene match: 5. Looked up from germline, CDR1 is SGHRS and CDR2 is YFSETQ.

This clonotype was observed at least ten times. The chain links TRBV12-3 or TRBV12-4 to TRBJ2-1; 11 nucleotides align to TRBD2. Losses at the gene ends were 6 bases for V and 4 bases for J; bases not matched to a gene: 5. This CDR3 spans 15 amino acids. The chain's CDR3 is CASRAGTSGYNEQFF. The CDR3 bases are TGTGCCAGCAGGGCCGGGACTAGCGGATACAATGAGCAGTTCTTC.

The chain is built from TRBV7-3 and TRBJ1-1; the D gene is possibly TRBD1 (5 bases). CDR1 is SGHTA and CDR2 is FQGTGA in the germline V gene. Trimming left V 5 bases short and J 4 bases short, with 14 bases between. This CDR3 has 14 residues. The CDR3 loop is CASSPDGAGTEAFF. CDR3 sequence (DNA): TGTGCCAGCAGCCCCGACGGGGCCGGCACTGAAGCTTTCTTT. The complete variable domain, with remaining parts taken from reference TRBV7-3 and TRBJ1-1, reads GAGVSQTPSNKVTEKGKYVELRCDPISGHTALYWYRQSLGQGPEFLIYFQGTGAADDSGLPNDRFFAVRPEGSVSTLKIQRTERGDSAVYLCASSPDGAGTEAFFGQGTRLTVV.